The subject of this entry is one TCR beta chain. Its antigen is still unknown. Base qualities are not provided; no much larger clone lies one nucleotide away. The data are from a study of blood T cells in healthy people across ages (dated by TCRdb to the mid-2010s). Study-wide context: In model experiments, roughly one uniquely barcoded TCR beta cDNA molecule per two T cells was captured by template switching. To avoid experimental bias, donors of different ages were spread randomly across the sequencing lanes. The donors were divided into four age groups: young (average roughly 17 years), middle-aged (about 40), aged (approximately 64) and long-lived (around 80). To track age-related changes in TCR beta repertoire diversity, the study relied on deep sequencing normalized with unique cDNA molecular identifiers. For two donors (one aged 18 to 30 and one aged 80 or older), the study analyzed two additional independent replicas of 1 million unique cDNA reads from the same blood draw.

Here is what the overall study found, with its caveats: Since profiling was done on bulk unsorted PBMCs, naive and antigen-experienced compartments could not be conclusively compared. Compared with the aged group, more naive CD4+ T cells, fewer expanded clones and increased TCR diversity were shown by the long-lived group, suggesting age selection. Total diversity estimates from one million sequenced T cells were considered lower bounds and underestimates. Because the CMV infection status of the donors was unknown, age-related changes in expanded clonotypes may potentially have been confounded. A strong correlation was found between observed TCR beta diversity and the percentage of naive T cells measured by flow cytometry. Observed TCR beta diversity per million T cells fell roughly linearly with age, and a significant reduction was already apparent by age roughly 40.

Donors were under 40 systemically healthy Caucasian individuals from Russia aged roughly 6 to 90 years. Each donor gave 9 to 10 milliliters of peripheral blood, collected into EDTA-treated Vacutainer tubes. Ficoll-Paque density-gradient centrifugation was used to isolate PBMCs, with at least 7 million per sample. Trizol reagent was used to extract total RNA from PBMCs, with at least 6 micrograms per sample. For every donor, flow cytometry on a PBMC aliquot measured the percentage of naive CD45RAhigh/CD27high T cells. Libraries were built with 5' RACE. TCRdb records Illumina HiSeq 2500 as the sequencer. A second roughly 7 to 11 cycle PCR used a sample-barcoded 5' primer and a J-beta primer mix. Each TCR beta cDNA molecule received a unique molecular identifier from a template-switch 5' adaptor carrying 12 random nucleotides. Each sample yielded at least 2.5 million CDR3-containing paired-end reads. The Mint cDNA synthesis kit, primed by a TRBC-specific oligonucleotide, was used to synthesize first-strand cDNA from all RNA. All cDNA was treated with uracil-DNA glycosylase and then went through a first 18-cycle PCR with the universal primers M1SS and BC2_uni_R. In the paper's pipeline: Normalization of each sample was performed by random selection of 1 million high-quality reads, each carrying a distinct molecular identifier. Instead of being binned into consensus sequences, reads with shared molecular identifiers were discarded. CDR3 identification, clonotype clustering and error correction used MiTCR with a Q25 quality threshold and the strictest error-elimination algorithm. A nonparametric unseen species model using Euler transformation provided a lower-bound estimate of total TCR beta diversity. TCRdb reanalyzed the raw reads on its own, using fastp at Q25 for trimming and MiXCR for clone calling, and kept in-frame beta chains. Each record represents a unique CDR3 protein, reported with the most common genes and DNA among its rows. The V and J calls come from TCRdb's annotation, not from the publication. Within this sample are under 950,000 distinct CDR3 sequences, with around a fifth of them counted one time only. About 22% of the sample rests with the top ten.

The CDR3, cysteine through phenylalanine, is 13 amino acids long. CDR3 DNA is the only sequence kept; it has 39 bases, read in frame from the first base. V loses 5 bases, J loses 1 base, and the germline ends lie 8 bases apart. CDR1 and CDR2, per the germline V gene, are MDHEN and SYDVKM. The sequencing sample was made of blood. This clonotype was obtained from a man between 65 and 85 years old in good health. The chain couples TRBV28 to TRBJ1-1; no D gene is confidently identified. CDR3 protein: CASSTTPNTEAFF. In nucleotide form, the sequence is TGTGCCAGCAGTACCACCCCGAACACTGAAGCTTTCTTT.